The clone carrying this TCR beta chain occurred many times. The data were obtained in a study of read filtering for tumor transcriptome and immune sequencing. The CDR3 is 15 amino acids. The germline V and J ends were trimmed by 0 bases and 4 bases, with 15 bases remaining between them. Germline-derived CDR1 and CDR2 are DFQATT and SNEGSKA (reference sequence). From about 0.4 ug of RNA, a library with molecular barcoded alpha/delta and beta/gamma adaptors was made. TCRdb processed the reads anew with MiXCR; each CDR3 protein has one entry. This table has about 46,000 distinct CDR3 sequences, 15% to 20% appearing once.

The specimen was a population of CD138-negative cells sorted from bone marrow. The chain employs TRBV20-1 and TRBJ2-5; D might be TRBD1 (6 bases). This clonotype originated in a donor at least 40 years old with multiple myeloma. The CDR3 DNA sequence: TGCAGTGCTAGAGATCTTTACAGGGCTTCAGAGACCCAGTACTTC. This gives the protein CSARDLYRASETQYF.